The 31 T cell receptor beta chains in this list originate from one sample, sequenced in a study of T cells in Graves' hyperthyroidism and ophthalmopathy. TCR beta CDR3 regions were amplified from RNA. An initial round of RT-PCR targeting the TCR CDR3 relied on the HTBI primer set. TCRdb recomputed calls from the multiplex PCR reads with MiXCR, one row per CDR3 protein. The profile shows about 610,000 distinct CDR3 sequences, over 12% of them singletons. Sequenced material: blood. The receptor source for this set is a middle-aged woman with Graves' ophthalmopathy.

At least ten counts were recorded for this clonotype. CDR3: CASSYPSGRETQYF. In DNA form, the CDR3 reads TGTGCCAGCAGTTATCCTAGCGGCCGAGAGACCCAGTACTTC. V gene TRBV6-5 combines with J gene TRBJ2-5; 7 bases align to TRBD2. The germline V gene has CDR1 MNHEY and CDR2 SVGAGI. The V and J ends lost 3 bases and 4 bases, in that order; junction bases with no gene match: 5. This CDR3 spans 14 amino acids.

This clonotype was counted at least ten times. This chain joins TRBV28 and TRBJ1-2; possible D gene TRBD1, 5 bases. This CDR3 region has 15 residues. Looked up from germline, CDR1 is MDHEN and CDR2 is SYDVKM. The germline V and J ends were trimmed by 7 bases and 0 bases, with 15 bases remaining between them. DNA of the CDR3: TGTGCCAGCACCGTCGTGGGGGAAACTAACTATGGCTACACCTTC. Protein product: CASTVVGETNYGYTF.

This clonotype has ten or more counts. This chain joins TRBV12-3 or TRBV12-4 and TRBJ1-2; D unresolved. This CDR3 comprises 14 residues. The V and J ends lost 2 bases and 4 bases respectively, with 11 bases between them. The CDR3 loop is CASSLRDVGYGYTF. The CDR3 nucleotides read TGTGCCAGCAGTTTACGGGATGTTGGCTATGGCTACACCTTC.

This clonotype was found many times. The chain joins TRBV5-1 to TRBJ2-7; 10 nucleotides agree with TRBD2. Germline CDR1 reads SGHRS; CDR2 reads YFSETQ. CDR3 length: 14 amino acids. The J segment lost 7 bases and the V segment lost 3 bases, leaving 7 bases of the junction unmatched. For the CDR3, the DNA is TGCGCCAGCAGCTCTGGGACTAGCGTGGGAGAGCAGTACTTC. It translates to CASSSGTSVGEQYF.

This clonotype was counted ten times or more. This CDR3 reads CASRINRGGETQYF. DNA of the CDR3: TGTGCCAGTAGGATCAACAGGGGAGGAGAGACCCAGTACTTC. The rearrangement joins TRBV19 to TRBJ2-5; TRBD1 might be the D (7 bases). The CDR3 contains 14 residues. Germline-derived CDR1 and CDR2 are LNHDA and SQIVND (reference sequence). Trimming shortened V by 6 bases and J by 4 bases, and 15 bases separated the two germline ends.

The CDR3 DNA sequence: TGTGCCAGCAGTCCGCTAGGACAGGGAAGTTATGGCTACACCTTC. It specifies CASSPLGQGSYGYTF. The chain recombines TRBV25-1 with TRBJ1-2; TRBD1 aligns across 8 bases. Looked up from germline, CDR1 is MGHDK and CDR2 is SYGVNS. The CDR3 spans 15 residues. V gave up 5 bases and J gave up 5 bases; unmatched junction bases: 10.

This clonotype was detected ten times or more. The gene calls are TRBV20-1 and TRBJ1-1; 11 bases match TRBD1. Germline assignment: CDR1 DFQATT and CDR2 SNEGSKA (reference sequence). CDR3 size: 14 residues. Trimming at V came to 2 bases and at J to 3 bases, leaving 2 bases not matched to a gene. The CDR3 reads CSARKGQGDTEAFF. CDR3 nucleotide sequence: TGCAGTGCTAGAAAGGGACAGGGGGACACTGAAGCTTTCTTT.

The CDR3 here is CASSGHGVGTEAFF. CDR3 DNA sequence: TGCGCCAGCAGTGGACACGGAGTAGGCACTGAAGCTTTCTTT. The chain uses TRBV10-1 and TRBJ1-1; D remains ambiguous. Germline loops: CDR1 WNHNN, CDR2 SYGVQD (reference sequence). This CDR3 region has 14 residues. V was cut by 4 bases and J by 4 bases, with 13 bases left in between.

At least ten counts were recorded for this clonotype. V and J are TRBV27 and TRBJ2-7, with 7 bases matching TRBD1. CDR3 length: 15 amino acids. V was clipped by 6 bases and J by 3 bases; unmatched bases: 11. Germline V gives CDR1 MNHEY, CDR2 SMNVEV (reference sequence). In DNA, the CDR3 is TGTGCCAGCAGCCTGGTCGGACAGGAGCACTACGAGCAGTACTTC. As protein: CASSLVGQEHYEQYF.

This clonotype came up many times. The chain links TRBV12-5 to TRBJ2-7, with 9 positions matching TRBD1. This CDR3 has 15 residues. The junction had 10 bases not matched to a gene; V was cut back by 4 bases and J by 6 bases. The germline CDR1 and CDR2 sequences are LGHNT and FRNRAP. Written as DNA, the CDR3 is TGTGCTAGTGGTTCGGACAGGGGAGGTGGGGTCGAGCAGTACTTC. Encoded protein: CASGSDRGGGVEQYF.

This clonotype was observed at least ten times. An end of the junction does not agree with germline; a read error may underlie this. V and J are TRBV20-1 and TRBJ2-2, with D perhaps matching TRBD1 (6 bases). Germline V lookup: CDR1 DFQATT, CDR2 SNEGSKA (reference sequence). The CDR3 contains 16 residues. The CDR3 spells CSARARTETNTEELFF. DNA for the CDR3: TGCAGTGCTAGGGCTAGGACAGAAACGAACACCGAGGAGCTGTTTTTT.

This clonotype was seen at least ten times. One end of the junction does not line up with germline, which may come from a read error. The V call is TRBV28, the J call TRBJ1-3; D unclear. The CDR3 is 11 amino acids. CDR1 is MDHEN, CDR2 SYDVKM, per germline. The CDR3 protein is CASSSGNTIYF. As DNA, the CDR3 is TGCGCCAGCAGCTCTGGAAACACCATATATTTT.

This clonotype was counted ten times or more. The J gene is TRBJ2-7, the V gene TRBV20-1; the D gene is possibly TRBD1 (6 bases). This CDR3 region has 12 residues. V lost 6 bases and J lost 3, with 12 bases in between. The V gene's germline CDR1 is DFQATT and CDR2 SNEGSKA (reference sequence). The CDR3 loop is CSAPSDSYEQYF. The DNA for the CDR3 is TGCAGTGCGCCCTCGGACAGCTACGAGCAGTACTTC.

The V gene is TRBV12-3 or TRBV12-4, the J gene TRBJ2-7; 10 nucleotides agree with TRBD2. This CDR3 is 13 amino acids long. V was pared by 8 bases and J by 4 bases, with 5 bases of the junction left unmatched. The CDR3 loop reads CASRLAGEYEQYF. Written as DNA, the CDR3 is TGTGCCAGCCGTCTAGCGGGAGAGTACGAGCAGTACTTC.

This clonotype was seen many times. The junction shows a germline mismatch at one end, possibly a read error. The chain couples TRBV11-2 to TRBJ2-5; no firm D call. The CDR3 covers 13 residues. Germline-derived CDR1 and CDR2 are SGHAT and FQNNGV. CDR3: CASSLDLQETQYF. CDR3 nucleotide sequence: TGTGCCAGCAGTTTAGATCTCCAAGAGACCCAGTACTTC.

This clonotype was recorded at least ten times. This rearrangement joins TRBV20-1 to TRBJ2-7, with 11 bases identical to TRBD2. This CDR3 has 16 amino acids. Looked up from germline, CDR1 is DFQATT and CDR2 is SNEGSKA (reference sequence). Germline trimming cut 1 base from V and 0 bases from J; bases unmatched to any gene: 5. The CDR3 here is CSARVGGTSGSYEQYF. DNA of the CDR3: TGCAGTGCTAGAGTTGGGGGGACTAGCGGCTCCTACGAGCAGTACTTC.

At least ten counts were recorded for this clonotype. This chain joins TRBV12-3 or TRBV12-4 and TRBJ2-5; D is uncertain. This CDR3 has 16 amino acids. Trimming shortened V by 4 bases and J by 5 bases, and 20 bases separated the two germline ends. The CDR3 loop reads CASSYQLRSFWETQYF. The CDR3 DNA sequence: TGTGCCAGCAGTTACCAGCTGCGTTCGTTTTGGGAGACCCAGTACTTC.

The chain recombines TRBV27 with TRBJ2-7; TRBD2 is a possible D gene (5 bases). CDR3 length equals 12 residues. Germline loops: CDR1 MNHEY, CDR2 SMNVEV (reference sequence). V was pared by 8 bases and J by 3 bases, with 11 bases between. CDR3 DNA sequence: TGTGCCAGCGGCCTAGCTCTCTACGAGCAGTACTTC. The encoded protein is CASGLALYEQYF.

The chain recombines TRBV24-1 with TRBJ1-1; 9 bases match TRBD1. The CDR3 sequence is 15 residues long. J was trimmed by 3 bases and V by 3 bases; bases with no gene match: 4. Germline CDR1 KGHDR, CDR2 SFDVKD. CDR3 residues: CATSDPGTGHTEAFF. The CDR3 nucleotides read TGTGCCACCAGTGATCCCGGGACAGGGCACACTGAAGCTTTCTTT.

This clonotype was observed many times. This chain connects TRBV12-3 or TRBV12-4 to TRBJ1-6; 7 positions match TRBD1. With V trimmed by 5 bases and J by 9 bases, 7 bases remained unmatched. The CDR3 loop spans 14 amino acids. The CDR3 region has the DNA TGTGCCAGCAGTCAAACAGGGGTTGCTTCACCCCTCCACTTT. This sequence encodes CASSQTGVASPLHF.

At least ten counts were recorded for this clonotype. The chain recombines TRBV29-1 with TRBJ2-2; 9 bases map to TRBD1. V shed 6 bases and J 7 bases; nucleotides not matched to a gene: 9. CDR3 length: 14 amino acids. Germline values: CDR1 SQVTM, CDR2 ANQGSEA. The CDR3 spells CSVPQGARGGELFF. In nucleotides, the CDR3 is TGCAGCGTCCCACAGGGGGCTAGAGGCGGGGAGCTGTTTTTT.

The chain carries TRBV12-3 or TRBV12-4 and TRBJ2-5; D possibly uses TRBD1 or TRBD2 (6 bases each). The V gene lost 4 bases and the J gene lost 5 bases, with 14 bases spanning the gap. There are 14 residues in the CDR3. CDR3 residues: CASSSEGVGETQYF. The CDR3 region has the DNA TGTGCCAGCAGTTCGGAGGGGGTCGGGGAGACCCAGTACTTC.

The gene calls are TRBV12-3 or TRBV12-4 and TRBJ2-7, with a possible D match to TRBD2 (5 bases). Trimming took off 6 bases at V and 6 bases at J, with 21 bases between the two ends. CDR3 length equals 15 residues. For the CDR3, the DNA is TGTGCCAGCAGCCCCCCCAGCGGCCCTCCGGGCGAGCAGTACTTC. Protein: CASSPPSGPPGEQYF.

This clonotype was observed many times. This chain connects TRBV5-1 to TRBJ2-7; TRBD1 agrees at 7 bases. The CDR3 contains 15 residues. Germline-derived CDR1 and CDR2 are SGHRS and YFSETQ. Trimming cost V 2 bases and J 7 bases; bases outside gene matches: 12. DNA for the CDR3: TGCGCCAGCAGCTTTTTTGTAGACAGGGCGTCTGAGCAGTACTTC. Amino acids: CASSFFVDRASEQYF.

Many counts were recorded for this clonotype. The V and J genes are TRBV4-1 and TRBJ1-1, with D unclear. The germline gives CDR1 MGHRA, CDR2 YSYEKL. The CDR3 is 18 amino acids. Trimming cost V 1 base and J 0 bases, with 18 bases left between them. CDR3 region: CASSQAGSRRNMNTEAFF. In DNA form, the CDR3 reads TGCGCCAGCAGCCAAGCTGGGTCTCGACGAAACATGAACACTGAAGCTTTCTTT.

At least ten counts were recorded for this clonotype. The chain combines TRBV6-2 or TRBV6-3 with TRBJ2-7, with TRBD2 matching over 10 bases. CDR1 is MNHEY and CDR2 is SVGEGT in the germline V gene. The CDR3 totals 15 residues. Germline trimming cut 4 bases from V and 2 bases from J; bases unmatched to any gene: 5. CDR3 residues: CASSSGLADPYEQYF. The CDR3 DNA reads TGTGCCAGCAGTTCCGGACTAGCGGACCCCTACGAGCAGTACTTC.

This clonotype was recorded many times. This rearrangement joins TRBV6-5 to TRBJ2-7; TRBD1 is a possible D gene (5 bases). The CDR3 spans 16 residues. With 4 bases removed from V and 3 bases from J, the gap between germline ends came to 19 bases. Germline V gene data show CDR1 as MNHEY and CDR2 as SVGAGI. The CDR3 nucleotides read TGTGCCAGCAGTTCGCTTCAAAGGACAAATAGCTACGAGCAGTACTTC. Encoded protein: CASSSLQRTNSYEQYF.

There are a few counts of this clonotype. V and J are TRBV19 and TRBJ2-6, with D unclear. Trimming cost V 4 bases and J 0 bases, with 19 bases left between them. The CDR3 consists of 19 residues. Per the germline V gene, CDR1 is LNHDA and CDR2 is SQIVND (reference sequence). For the CDR3, the DNA is TGTGCCAGTAGTAGAGCCGCAGGAAGTCCGACCTCTGGGGCCAACGTCCTGACTTTC. Protein product: CASSRAAGSPTSGANVLTF.

This clonotype was counted at least ten times. CDR3 sequence: CSARRSEGGETQYF. As DNA, the CDR3 is TGCAGTGCTAGACGTTCCGAGGGGGGGGAGACCCAGTACTTC. The chain couples TRBV20-1 to TRBJ2-5; possibly TRBD2 for D (7 bases). The ends were cut back, 2 bases at V and 5 bases at J, with 15 bases in the middle. This CDR3 has 14 residues. The V gene's germline CDR1 is DFQATT and CDR2 SNEGSKA (reference sequence).

At least ten counts were recorded for this clonotype. V is TRBV2 and J is TRBJ2-7, with 11 bases aligning to TRBD1. The length of the CDR3 is 14 residues. The J segment lost 7 bases and the V segment lost 4 bases, leaving 6 bases of the junction unmatched. Looked up from germline, CDR1 is SNHLY and CDR2 is FYNNEI. CDR3 nucleotides: TGTGCCAGCAGTGGGGACAGGGGGACCCATGAGCAGTACTTC. It translates to CASSGDRGTHEQYF.

This clonotype has at least ten counts. J is TRBJ2-5 and V is TRBV7-3; D is undetermined. The CDR3 extends over 14 amino acids. Trimming took 5 bases from V and 5 from J, leaving 15 bases between them. Germline V CDR1 and CDR2: SGHTA, FQGTGA. In nucleotides, the CDR3 is TGTGCCAGCAGCCCGTCAGGCGGCCTGGAGACCCAGTACTTC. It translates to CASSPSGGLETQYF.